A single sample gave rise to the 3 T cell receptor beta chains below, sequenced in a study of T cells in women clearing cervical HPV infection. Sequencing used immunoSEQ multiplex PCR; TCRdb keeps in-frame clones, though not all of them. The sample has around 31,000 clones. The sample comprised blood buffy coat. All receptors come from a woman aged 18-70 years with a cervical HPV16 infection that either progressed to CIN3+ or cleared (not recorded which).

As concerns this clone: The read ends 3 residues early relative to the CDR3; the germline J gene fills the gap. The V and J genes are TRBV7-6 and TRBJ2-2; 8 bases align to TRBD1. Germline V gene sequence: CDR1 SGHVS, CDR2 FNYEAQ. Trimming at V came to 8 bases and at J to 1 base, leaving 3 bases not matched to a gene. The CDR3 is made up of 14 amino acids. CDR3 amino acids: CASGGTGNTGELFF. Partial CDR3 DNA: TGTGCCAGCGGCGGGACAGGGAACACCGGGGAG.

To note about this clone: The CDR3 extends 3 residues past the end of the read, so its final part is completed from the germline J gene. The chain links TRBV7-2 to TRBJ2-4; 9 positions agree with TRBD1. This CDR3 comprises 14 residues. CDR1 is SGHTA and CDR2 is FQGNSA in the germline V gene. The DNA read from the CDR3 is TGTGCCAGCAGCTCCCAGGCGGGACAGGGCACT. Its translation: CASSSQAGQGT. The entire CDR3 protein is CASSSQAGQGTQYF.

Note on this clone: The read ends 3 residues before the CDR3 terminus; that terminus is restored from the germline J gene. The V and J genes are TRBV12-5 and TRBJ2-5; 15 bases map to TRBD2. V shed 5 bases and J 0 bases; nucleotides not matched to a gene: 4. This CDR3 has 17 residues. Looked up from germline, CDR1 is LGHNT and CDR2 is FRNRAP. CDR3 in amino acids: CASGVGTSGGYQETQYF. CDR3 DNA, as far as it was read: TGTGCTAGTGGTGTCGGGACTAGCGGGGGGTACCAAGAGACC.